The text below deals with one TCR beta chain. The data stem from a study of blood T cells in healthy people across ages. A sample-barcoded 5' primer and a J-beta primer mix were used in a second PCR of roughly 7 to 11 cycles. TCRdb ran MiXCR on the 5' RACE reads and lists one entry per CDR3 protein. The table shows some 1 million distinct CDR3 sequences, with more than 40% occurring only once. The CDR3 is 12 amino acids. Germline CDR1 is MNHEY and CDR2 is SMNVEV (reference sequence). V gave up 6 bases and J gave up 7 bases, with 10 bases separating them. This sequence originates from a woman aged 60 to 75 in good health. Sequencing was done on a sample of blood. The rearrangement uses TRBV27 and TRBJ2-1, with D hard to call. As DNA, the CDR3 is TGTGCCAGCAGCCGCCCCGGAAATGAGCAGTTCTTC. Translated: CASSRPGNEQFF.